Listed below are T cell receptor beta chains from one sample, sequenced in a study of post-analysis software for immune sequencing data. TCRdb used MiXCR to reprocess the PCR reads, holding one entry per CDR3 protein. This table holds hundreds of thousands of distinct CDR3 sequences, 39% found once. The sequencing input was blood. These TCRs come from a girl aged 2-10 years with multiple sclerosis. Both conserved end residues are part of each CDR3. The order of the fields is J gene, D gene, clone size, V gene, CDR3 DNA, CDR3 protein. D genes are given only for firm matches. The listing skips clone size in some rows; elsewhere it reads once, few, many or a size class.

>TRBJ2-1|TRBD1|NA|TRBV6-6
TGTGCCAGCAGTCAAAGACAGGGCTCCTACAATGAGCAGTTCTTC
CASSQRQGSYNEQFF
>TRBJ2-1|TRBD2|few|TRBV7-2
TGTGCCAGCAGCACGGGACTACATGAGCAGTTCTTC
CASSTGLHEQFF
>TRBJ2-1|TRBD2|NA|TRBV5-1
TGCGCCAGCAGCTTGAACGGGAGGGCCCGAGTCGAGTTCTTC
CASSLNGRARVEFF
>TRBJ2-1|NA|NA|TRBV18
TGTGCCAGCTCACCACTGCGGGATTCTGAGCAGTTCTTC
CASSPLRDSEQFF
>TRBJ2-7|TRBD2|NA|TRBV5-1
TGCGCCAGCAGCAACCGGGGGGACGAGCAGTACTTC
CASSNRGDEQYF
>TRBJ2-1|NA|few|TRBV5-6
TGTGCCAGCAGCTTGGGAGCGGGGACAATATACAATGAGCAGTTCTTC
CASSLGAGTIYNEQFF
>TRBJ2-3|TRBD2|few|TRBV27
TGTGCCAGCAGTCCCCAGACTAGCGGGAGGGTCCATACGCAGTATTTT
CASSPQTSGRVHTQYF
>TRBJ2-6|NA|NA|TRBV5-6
TGTGCCAGCAGCCTGAAGTCGTTCTCTGGGGCCAACGTCCTGACTTTC
CASSLKSFSGANVLTF
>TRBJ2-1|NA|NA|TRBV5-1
TGCGCCAGCAGCTTGGATGTCCGGTCGGGGCGCCGAGTAAATGAGCAGTTCTTC
CASSLDVRSGRRVNEQFF
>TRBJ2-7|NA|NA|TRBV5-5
TGTGCCAGCAGCTTGGGACCCATAAGGAGCTACGAGCAGTACTTC
CASSLGPIRSYEQYF
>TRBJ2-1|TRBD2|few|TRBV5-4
TGTGCCAGCAGCGACGCTAGCGGGGGTTCCTACAATGAGCAGTTCTTC
CASSDASGGSYNEQFF
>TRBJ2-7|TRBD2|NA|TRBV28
TGTGCCAGCACCGCCCATTTAGGACTAGCGGGAGTATCCTCTTACGAGCAGTACTTC
CASTAHLGLAGVSSYEQYF
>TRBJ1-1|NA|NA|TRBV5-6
TGTGCCAGCAGCTTGAGCTGGGAAAACACTGAAGCTTTCTTT
CASSLSWENTEAFF
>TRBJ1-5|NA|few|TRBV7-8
TGTGCCAGCAGCTCCAGATCCGGGACACCGAATCAGCCCCAGCATTTT
CASSSRSGTPNQPQHF
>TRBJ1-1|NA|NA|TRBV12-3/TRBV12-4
TGTGCCAGCAGGAAACGACAGACAATGAACACTGAAGCTTTCTTT
CASRKRQTMNTEAFF
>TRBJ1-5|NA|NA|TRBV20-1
TGCAGTGCTATCTCCGGGCGTTGGGATCAGCCCCAGCATTTT
CSAISGRWDQPQHF
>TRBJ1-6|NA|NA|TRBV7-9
TGTGCCAGCAGCTCGAAACATACGGACAGTGCAACCCTCCACTTT
CASSSKHTDSATLHF
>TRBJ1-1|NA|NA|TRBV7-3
TGTGCCAGCAGCCAGAGCCTCCAGAGCACTGAAGCTTTCTTT
CASSQSLQSTEAFF
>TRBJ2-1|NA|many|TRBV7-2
TGTGCCAGCAGCACACCGGCCCTCAATGAGCAGTTCTTC
CASSTPALNEQFF
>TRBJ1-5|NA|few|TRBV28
TGTGCCAGCAGATCCTACGCCCAGGGTTATCAGCCCCAGCATTTT
CASRSYAQGYQPQHF
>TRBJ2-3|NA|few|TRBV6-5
TGTGCCAGCAGTTTCGTCTACCATGGGCAGGGCGGGGTAGATACGCAGTATTTT
CASSFVYHGQGGVDTQYF
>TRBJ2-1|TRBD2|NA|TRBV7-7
TGTGCCAGCAGCCCTCTAGCGGGGGGGCCTACTGAGCAGTTCTTC
CASSPLAGGPTEQFF
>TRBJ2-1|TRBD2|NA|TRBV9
TGTGCCAGCAGCCCCCGCCCTATGACTAGCGGGATGAATGAGCAGTTCTTC
CASSPRPMTSGMNEQFF
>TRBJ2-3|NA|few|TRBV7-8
TGTGCCAGCAGCTTAGATCCAGGGGTACATGAAGATACGCAGTATTTT
CASSLDPGVHEDTQYF
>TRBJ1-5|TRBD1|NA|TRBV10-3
TGTGGCACGGGGACAGATAGCAATCAGCCCCAGCATTTT
CGTGTDSNQPQHF
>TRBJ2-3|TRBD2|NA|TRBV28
TGTGCCAGCAGTTTGGCACTAGCGGGAGTGGTAGATGCGCAGTATTTT
CASSLALAGVVDAQYF
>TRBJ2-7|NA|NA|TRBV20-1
TGCAGTGCTAGAGCCCCCGGAGGGGGCCAGTACTACGAGCAGTACTTC
CSARAPGGGQYYEQYF
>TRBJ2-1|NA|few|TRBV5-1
TGCGCCAGCAGCAACCCGTGGGACTTAAGCTCCTACAATGAGCAGTTCTTC
CASSNPWDLSSYNEQFF
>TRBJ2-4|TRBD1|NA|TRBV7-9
TGTGCCAGCAGCTTCCCACCTGGGACAGATAAAGCCAAAAACATTCAGTACTTC
CASSFPPGTDKAKNIQYF
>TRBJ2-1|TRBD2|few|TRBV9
TGTGCCAGCAGCGTAGGACTAGCGGGAGTGGGAAGCTCCTACAATGAGCAGTTCTTC
CASSVGLAGVGSSYNEQFF
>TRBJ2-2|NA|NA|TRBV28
TGTGCCAGCAGTTTCTTCCGCACCGGGGAGCTGTTTTTT
CASSFFRTGELFF
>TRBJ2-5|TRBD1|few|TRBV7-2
TGTGCCAGCAGCTTAACCGGGACAGGGGGTAGGGAGACCCAGTACTTC
CASSLTGTGGRETQYF
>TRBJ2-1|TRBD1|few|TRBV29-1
TGCAGCGTGCTTACAGGGGACAATGAGCAGTTCTTC
CSVLTGDNEQFF
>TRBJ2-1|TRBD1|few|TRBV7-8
TGTGCCAGCAGCTTATGGACAGGAGTCCCGAATGAGCAGTTCTTC
CASSLWTGVPNEQFF
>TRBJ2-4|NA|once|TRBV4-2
TGTGCCAGCAGCCAAGATAAGAACATTCAGTACTTC
CASSQDKNIQYF
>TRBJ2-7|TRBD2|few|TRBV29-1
TGCAGCGTTGAATCGGGTAGCGGGAGGGCCAGGAGCTCCTACGAGCAGTACTTC
CSVESGSGRARSSYEQYF
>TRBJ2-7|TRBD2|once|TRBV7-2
TGTGCCAACAGCGCAACTAGCGGGAGGTCTGTGTCATGGGAGCAGTACTTC
CANSATSGRSVSWEQYF
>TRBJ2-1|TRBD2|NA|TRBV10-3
TGTGCCATCAGTGCCGGACTAGCGGGAGGGGACAATGAGCAGTTCTTC
CAISAGLAGGDNEQFF
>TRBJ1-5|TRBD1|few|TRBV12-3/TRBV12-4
TGTGCCAGCACCCAGGACAGGGGAGCACGCAATCAGCCCCAGCATTTT
CASTQDRGARNQPQHF
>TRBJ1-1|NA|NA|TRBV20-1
TGCAGTGCTAGAGAAGCCAGGAGGAACACTGAAGCTTTCTTT
CSAREARRNTEAFF
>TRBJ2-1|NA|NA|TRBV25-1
TGTGCCAGCAGTGACCCCCGGGACCTAAACAATGAGCAGTTCTTC
CASSDPRDLNNEQFF
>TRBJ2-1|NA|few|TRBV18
TGTGCCAGCTCACAAACACAGGCCTCCTACAATGAGCAGTTCTTC
CASSQTQASYNEQFF
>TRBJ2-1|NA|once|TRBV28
TGTGCCAGCACCCTGGGGCTCTCCTACAATGAGCAGTTCTTC
CASTLGLSYNEQFF
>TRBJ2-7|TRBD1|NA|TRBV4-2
TGTGCCAGCAGCCAAGGACCCGGGACAGGGTCCTACGAGCAGTACTTC
CASSQGPGTGSYEQYF
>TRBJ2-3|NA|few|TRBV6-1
TGTGCCAGCATCCACGGGAGAGCAGGAACAGATACGCAGTATTTT
CASIHGRAGTDTQYF
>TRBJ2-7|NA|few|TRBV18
TGTGCCAGCTCACCCGGCAGGGGCTACGAGCAGTACTTC
CASSPGRGYEQYF
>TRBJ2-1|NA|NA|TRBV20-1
TGCAGTGCTCATGGGACCAGGCGGAGTAGTGAGCAGTTCTTC
CSAHGTRRSSEQFF